This record concerns one T cell receptor beta chain sequence. The data belong to a study of T cells in Graves' hyperthyroidism and ophthalmopathy. At the level of the study: Peripheral blood was obtained at initial diagnosis, preceding any treatment.

It was uncontrolled infection, other autoimmune disease, pregnancy or lactation that excluded patients. From 10 ml of fresh peripheral blood, PBMCs were isolated. There were TCR beta CDR3 regions amplified from RNA transcripts. First-round RT-PCR targeting the TCR CDR3 was performed with the HTBI primer set. TCRdb independently ran MiXCR on the multiplex PCR reads; one entry per CDR3 protein. The sample carries hundreds of thousands of distinct CDR3 sequences, approximately 14% recorded once. Germline V gene data show CDR1 as LNHDA and CDR2 as SQIVND (reference sequence). With 5 bases removed from V and 0 bases from J, the gap between germline ends came to 13 bases. CDR3 size: 16 residues.

This TCR came from a woman younger than 30 with Graves' hyperthyroidism. This chain uses TRBV19 with TRBJ2-2; D gene uncertain. The sequenced sample was blood. CDR3 in amino acids: CASSALSVANTGELFF. The DNA of the CDR3 is TGTGCCAGTAGTGCCTTAAGTGTAGCGAACACCGGGGAGCTGTTTTTT.